Presented here are 21 T cell receptor beta chains from one specimen sequenced in a study of blood T cells in healthy people across ages. A second about 6 to 12 cycle PCR used barcoded and J-beta primers. TCRdb called the 5' RACE reads again in MiXCR, with one record for every CDR3 protein. The repertoire holds 850,000 or so distinct CDR3 sequences, with 29% as singletons. The specimen was blood. These receptor sequences come from a woman of 80 years or more in good health.

The gene calls are TRBV10-3 and TRBJ2-6; maybe TRBD1 (5 bases). Trimming took 5 bases from V and 4 from J, leaving 12 bases between them. Germline-derived CDR1 and CDR2 are ENHRY and SYGVKD. CDR3 length: 15 amino acids. DNA of the CDR3: TGTGCCATCAGTATGGCAGGGTCCGGGGCCAACGTCCTGACTTTC. This gives the protein CAISMAGSGANVLTF.

The rearrangement links TRBV7-2 to TRBJ2-7, with a possible D match to TRBD2 (5 bases). V was pared by 1 base and J by 0 bases, with 19 bases between. Germline V CDR1 and CDR2: SGHTA, FQGNSA. The CDR3 totals 18 residues. The CDR3 loop is CASSLVPSNGVLSYEQYF. The CDR3 bases are TGTGCCAGCAGCTTAGTTCCCTCGAACGGGGTTCTCTCCTACGAGCAGTACTTC.

On this clonotype itself: Just one base apart from a much larger clone, this may be a read error. The chain combines TRBV4-2 with TRBJ2-3, with 9 positions matching TRBD1. Per the germline V gene, CDR1 is LGHNA and CDR2 is YNFKEQ. There are 17 residues in the CDR3. Written as DNA, the CDR3 is TGTGCCAGCAGCCAAGATCAATCCGGGACAGGGTTGGATACGCGGTATTTT. Residues: CASSQDQSGTGLDTRYF.

This clonotype occurred a few times. The chain is built from TRBV19 and TRBJ1-5, with 10 bases matching TRBD1. Germline V gene data show CDR1 as LNHDA and CDR2 as SQIVND (reference sequence). The CDR3 is 16 residues long. V shed 7 bases and J 0 bases; nucleotides not matched to a gene: 6. CDR3 in amino acids: CASKETGGYSNQPQHF. CDR3 nucleotides: TGTGCCAGTAAAGAGACAGGGGGCTATAGCAATCAGCCCCAGCATTTT.

Ten or more counts support this clonotype. The chain uses TRBV11-3 and TRBJ2-1, with D possibly being TRBD2 (6 bases). The CDR3 runs 13 residues. Per the germline V gene, CDR1 is SGHNT and CDR2 is YENEEA. V lost 5 bases and J lost 4, with 9 bases in between. CDR3 in amino acids: CASSQGLYNEQFF. In DNA form, the CDR3 reads TGTGCCAGCAGCCAGGGACTTTACAATGAGCAGTTCTTC.

With respect to this clonotype: One base away lies a much larger clone, so this may be a sequencing read error. The chain employs TRBV5-6 and TRBJ2-4; D is unresolved. The last part of the DNA fits TRBJ2-7 better; the J call may be wrong. The V gene's germline CDR1 is SGHDT and CDR2 YYEEEE. The CDR3 runs 15 residues. The CDR3 here is CASSLGRQIPYEQYF. The CDR3 coding sequence is TGTGCCAGCAGCTTGGGTAGGCAGATACCCTACGAGCAGTACTTC.

About this clonotype itself: This may arise from a read error, as a much more abundant clone is one base away. The chain uses TRBV19 and TRBJ2-7; 10 bases map to TRBD2. V lost 3 bases, J lost 7 bases, and 9 bases stayed unmatched. The germline gives CDR1 LNHDA, CDR2 SQIVND (reference sequence). The CDR3 sequence is 15 residues long. Here the CDR3 reads CASSMTGTSVNEQYF. CDR3 DNA sequence: TGTGCCAGTAGTATGACCGGGACTAGCGTGAATGAGCAGTACTTC.

As regards this clonotype: A much bigger clone sits one base away, suggesting this may be a read error. V is TRBV9 and J is TRBJ2-5, with 11 nucleotides matching TRBD1. The DNA end is a closer match to TRBJ2-7, so the J assignment may be wrong. Germline CDR1 reads SGDLS; CDR2 reads YYNGEE. The CDR3 loop spans 15 amino acids. The chain's CDR3 is CASSVVPGQGGEQYF. The CDR3 nucleotides read TGTGCCAGCAGCGTAGTTCCGGGACAGGGGGGCGAGCAGTACTTC.

Many counts were recorded for this clonotype. The V call is TRBV5-1, the J call TRBJ1-4; the D gene is possibly TRBD1 (6 bases). From germline, CDR1 is SGHRS and CDR2 YFSETQ. Trimming shortened V by 3 bases and J by 1 base, and 16 bases separated the two germline ends. The CDR3 extends over 17 amino acids. The CDR3 DNA is TGCGCCAGCAGCTCGCCCACGGAGGGGGGAACTAATGAAAAACTGTTTTTT. This sequence encodes CASSSPTEGGTNEKLFF.

The sample holds many counts of this clonotype. The rearrangement links TRBV5-1 to TRBJ2-3; the D gene could be TRBD1 or TRBD2 (5 bases each). Trimming removed 1 base at V and 13 bases at J, with 19 bases between. Germline CDR1 reads SGHRS; CDR2 reads YFSETQ. CDR3 length: 14 residues. The CDR3 sequence is CASSLSGTHTLEYF. The DNA for the CDR3 is TGCGCCAGCAGCTTGTCCGGGACGCACACCCTCGAGTATTTT. The full variable domain, its missing parts supplied by reference TRBV5-1 and TRBJ2-3, is KAGVTQTPRYLIKTRGQQVTLSCSPISGHRSVSWYQQTPGQGLQFLFEYFSETQRNKGNFPGRFSGRQFSNSRSEMNVSTLELGDSALYLCASSLSGTHTLEYFGPGTRLTVL.

Points on this clonotype: Since a much larger clone is just one base distant, this may be a read error. V gene TRBV7-2 combines with J gene TRBJ2-7; D is perhaps TRBD1 (6 bases). There are 13 residues in the CDR3. Germline V CDR1 and CDR2: SGHTA, FQGNSA. The V end lost 5 bases, the J end lost 6 bases, and 14 bases lay between the germline ends. The CDR3 spells CASSPLTGSEQYF. The CDR3 nucleotides are TGTGCCAGCAGCCCACTTACAGGGAGCGAGCAGTACTTC.

This clonotype was seen many times. The V call is TRBV7-4, the J call TRBJ2-5, with D hard to call. This CDR3 is 13 amino acids long. Looked up from germline, CDR1 is SGHVT and CDR2 is SQSDAQ. The V gene lost 1 base and the J gene lost 3 bases, with 6 bases spanning the gap. CDR3 in amino acids: CASSLEQEETQYF. The CDR3, as DNA: TGTGCCAGCAGCTTAGAACAAGAAGAGACCCAGTACTTC.

This clonotype was observed a handful of times. V gene TRBV27 combines with J gene TRBJ2-5, with TRBD2 as a possible D gene (6 bases). CDR1 and CDR2 (germline): MNHEY, SMNVEV (reference sequence). V dropped 7 bases and J dropped 7 bases, with 22 bases sitting between them. The CDR3 spans 15 residues. The CDR3 loop reads CASNSGRGRFGTQYF. As DNA, the CDR3 is TGTGCCAGCAACTCCGGGCGGGGAAGGTTCGGGACCCAGTACTTC.

Notes on this clonotype: This may come from a read error, since a much larger clone is one base off. The CDR3 coding sequence is TGTGCCTGCAGAGAGCCCAAGAACTATGGCTACACCTTC. Translation: CACREPKNYGYTF. The chain carries TRBV6-2 or TRBV6-3 and TRBJ1-2; D remains unclear. The CDR3 consists of 13 residues. The germline CDR1 and CDR2 sequences are MNHEY and SVGEGT.

This clonotype was counted at least ten times. The chain has TRBV6-2 or TRBV6-3 and TRBJ2-7, with 7 bases lining up with TRBD1. The germline CDR1 and CDR2 sequences are MNHEY and SVGEGT. J was trimmed by 6 bases and V by 10 bases; bases with no gene match: 15. CDR3 size: 14 residues. This CDR3 is CATHPTGPISEQYF. In DNA, the CDR3 is TGTGCCACCCATCCGACAGGGCCCATCTCCGAGCAGTACTTC.

V is TRBV30 and J is TRBJ1-2, with TRBD1 identical over 7 bases. With 5 bases clipped from V and 8 bases from J, the junction kept 11 bases outside the gene matches. The germline V gene encodes CDR1 GTSNPN and CDR2 SVGIG (reference sequence). This CDR3 comprises 13 residues. The CDR3 DNA is TGTGCCTGGGAGAAGACAGGGTTAGGGGGCTACACCTTC. Its protein is CAWEKTGLGGYTF.

This clonotype was counted many times. This chain joins TRBV7-2 and TRBJ2-1, with a possible D match to TRBD1 (5 bases). The CDR3 contains 15 residues. The V gene lost 5 bases and the J gene lost 5 bases, with 16 bases spanning the gap. In germline, CDR1 is SGHTA, CDR2 FQGNSA. The CDR3: CASSPRQGRDNEQFF. The CDR3, as DNA: TGTGCCAGCAGCCCCCGCCAGGGTAGAGACAATGAGCAGTTCTTC.

This clonotype came up many times. In DNA, the CDR3 is TGTGCCAGCAGCTCCCCAGGGAGGGATGGCTACACCTTC. Protein: CASSSPGRDGYTF. The rearrangement uses TRBV7-9 and TRBJ1-2, with D possibly matching TRBD1 (5 bases). CDR1 is SEHNR, CDR2 FQNEAQ, per germline (reference sequence). This CDR3 has 13 amino acids. V was trimmed by 4 bases and J by 6 bases, leaving 12 bases between them. The complete variable domain, with remaining parts taken from reference TRBV7-9 and TRBJ1-2, reads DTGVSQNPRHKITKRGQNVTFRCDPISEHNRLYWYRQTLGQGPEFLTYFQNEAQLEKSRLLSDRFSAERPKGSFSTLEIQRTEQGDSAMYLCASSSPGRDGYTFGSGTRLTVV.

The V call is TRBV6-1, the J call TRBJ1-3; D unresolved. This CDR3 spans 14 amino acids. CDR1 and CDR2 from the germline V gene are MNHNS and SASEGT. Trimming removed 8 bases from V and 0 bases from J, with 11 bases in between. CDR3 sequence reads: CASLHPSSGNTIYF. As DNA, the CDR3 is TGTGCCAGCCTTCACCCGAGCTCTGGAAACACCATATATTTT.

This clonotype was found many times. This chain joins TRBV29-1 and TRBJ2-3; D ambiguous. Germline loops: CDR1 SQVTM, CDR2 ANQGSEA. This CDR3 comprises 13 residues. Deletions cut 7 bases from V and 5 bases from J, with 16 bases between. The CDR3 DNA reads as TGCAGCGCCCTTCGAGACCCCAGAGATACGCAGTATTTT. Translation: CSALRDPRDTQYF.

In regard to this clonotype: A much larger clone sits a single nucleotide away, making a read error possible. The V call is TRBV2, the J call TRBJ2-1, with TRBD2 matching 13 bases. The CDR3 totals 15 residues. J was trimmed by 6 bases and V by 6 bases; bases with no gene match: 5. Germline assignment: CDR1 SNHLY and CDR2 FYNNEI. This chain's CDR3 is CASSGGLAGCNEQFF. The CDR3 DNA sequence: TGTGCCAGCAGCGGGGGACTAGCGGGATGCAATGAGCAGTTCTTC.